One sample yielded the 2 T cell receptor beta chains listed below, sequenced in a study of graft-versus-host responses after intestinal transplantation. The repertoire was sequenced with immunoSEQ multiplex PCR; TCRdb's copy has only in-frame clones and lacks some. The sample holds some 76,000 clones, roughly 87% seen once. For these receptors, no antigen is known. The sample was unstimulated CD8+ T cells sorted from spleen or lymph node cells, taken before transplant. These receptors were obtained from a human donor who was the organ donor for an intestinal transplant.

The chain employs TRBV30 and TRBJ1-1, with D perhaps TRBD1 (5 bases). Germline V gene lookup returns CDR1 GTSNPN and CDR2 SVGIG (reference sequence). This CDR3 is 13 amino acids long. Trimming left V 2 bases short and J 0 bases short, with 7 bases between. The CDR3 sequence is CAWSMGVNTEAFF. CDR3 sequence (DNA): TGTGCCTGGAGTATGGGGGTGAACACTGAAGCTTTCTTT.

This chain uses TRBV28 with TRBJ2-7; D remains ambiguous. This CDR3 is built from 14 residues. The V gene lost 3 bases and the J gene lost 3 bases, with 12 bases spanning the gap. Germline V gene data show CDR1 as MDHEN and CDR2 as SYDVKM. CDR3: CASSFLGIGYEQYF. The CDR3 nucleotides read TGTGCCAGCAGTTTTCTAGGGATAGGCTACGAGCAGTACTTC.